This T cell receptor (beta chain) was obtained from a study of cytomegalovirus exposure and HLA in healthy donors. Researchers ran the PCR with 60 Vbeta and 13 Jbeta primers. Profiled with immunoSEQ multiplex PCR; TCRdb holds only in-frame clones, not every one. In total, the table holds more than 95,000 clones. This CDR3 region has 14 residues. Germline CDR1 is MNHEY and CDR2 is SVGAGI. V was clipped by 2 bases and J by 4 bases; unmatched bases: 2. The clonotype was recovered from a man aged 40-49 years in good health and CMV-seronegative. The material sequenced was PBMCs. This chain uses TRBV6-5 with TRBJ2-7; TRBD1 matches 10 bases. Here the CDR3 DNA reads TGTGCCAGCAGTTACAGGGGACAGGGGTACGAGCAGTACTTC. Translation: CASSYRGQGYEQYF.